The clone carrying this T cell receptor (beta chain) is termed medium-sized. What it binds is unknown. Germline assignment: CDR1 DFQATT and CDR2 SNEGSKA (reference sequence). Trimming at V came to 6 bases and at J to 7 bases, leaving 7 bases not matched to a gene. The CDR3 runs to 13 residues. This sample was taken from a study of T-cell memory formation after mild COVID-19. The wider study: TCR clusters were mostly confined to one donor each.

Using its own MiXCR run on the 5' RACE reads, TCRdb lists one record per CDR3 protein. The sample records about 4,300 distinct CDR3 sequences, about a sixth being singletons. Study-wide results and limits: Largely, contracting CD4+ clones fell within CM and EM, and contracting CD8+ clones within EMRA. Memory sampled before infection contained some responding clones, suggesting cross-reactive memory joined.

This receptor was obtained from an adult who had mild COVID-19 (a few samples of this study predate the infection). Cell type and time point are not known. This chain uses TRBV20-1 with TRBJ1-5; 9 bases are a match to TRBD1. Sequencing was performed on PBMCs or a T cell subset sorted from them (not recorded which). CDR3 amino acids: CSAHRGLGQPQHF. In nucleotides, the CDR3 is TGCAGTGCCCACAGGGGGCTGGGACAGCCCCAGCATTTT.